These T cell receptor beta chains were read from a single sample in a study of T cell responses to AZD1222 COVID-19 vaccine. Assay used: immunoSEQ multiplex PCR; TCRdb lists only in-frame clones, some missing. The sample holds 120,000 to 150,000 clones, around 90% seen once. This specimen was peripheral blood, taken 28 days after the second AZD1222 dose. The receptors were sampled from an adult who received the AZD1222 COVID-19 vaccine. Both conserved end residues are trimmed from each CDR3. D genes are given only for firm matches.

D gene	V gene	CDR3 protein
.	TRBV29-1	SPWWNYSNQPQH
.	TRBV6-5	ASSYSGETQY
.	TRBV19	ASSIGQFTDTQY
.	TRBV27	ASRSGAPSGSPLH
TRBD1	TRBV24-1	ATSGGTGAWGNQPQH
.	TRBV6-6	ASSYLPRGNQPQH
.	TRBV11-3	ASSSTRATGELF
.	TRBV28	ASRFGDRLNNEQF
.	TRBV6-5	ASSYITVNTEAF
.	TRBV5-4	ASSLETGNTEAF
TRBD2	TRBV14	ASSPGLAGPLYQETQY
TRBD2	TRBV24-1	ATSESTSGRFTGELF
TRBD1	TRBV7-9	ASSLAGQGVEKLF
.	TRBV10-2	ASTVREGSGEQF